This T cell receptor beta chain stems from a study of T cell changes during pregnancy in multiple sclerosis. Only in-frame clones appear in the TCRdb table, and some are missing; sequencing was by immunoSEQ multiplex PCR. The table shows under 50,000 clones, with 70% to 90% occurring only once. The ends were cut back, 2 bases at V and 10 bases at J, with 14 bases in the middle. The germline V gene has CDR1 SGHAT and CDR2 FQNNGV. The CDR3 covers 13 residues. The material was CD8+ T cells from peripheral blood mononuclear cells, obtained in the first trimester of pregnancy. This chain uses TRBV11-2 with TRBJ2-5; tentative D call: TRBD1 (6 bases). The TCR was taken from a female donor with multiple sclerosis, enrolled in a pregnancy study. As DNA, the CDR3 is TGTGCCAGCAGCTTAACCAGCCAGGGGATCCAGTACTTC. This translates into CASSLTSQGIQYF. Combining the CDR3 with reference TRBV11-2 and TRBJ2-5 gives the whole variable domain EAGVAQSPRYKIIEKRQSVAFWCNPISGHATLYWYQQILGQGPKLLIQFQNNGVVDDSQLPKDRFSAERLKGVDSTLKIQPAKLEDSAVYLCASSLTSQGIQYFGPGTRLLVL.